The 9 T cell receptor beta chains listed next were all sequenced from one sample in a study of CD8 T cells in ankylosing spondylitis. TCRdb passed the 5' RACE reads through MiXCR, listing each CDR3 protein once. The sample holds about 130,000 distinct CDR3 sequences, about a tenth seen once. The specimen was blood, either unsorted or a sorted T cell fraction (not recorded which). The receptors stem from a male donor with ankylosing spondylitis or in good health (not recorded which).

At least ten counts were recorded for this clonotype. The rearrangement uses TRBV6-2 or TRBV6-3 and TRBJ2-3, with D maybe TRBD2 (6 bases). Trimming took off 5 bases at V and 5 bases at J, with 26 bases between the two ends. The CDR3 covers 18 residues. Germline CDR1 reads MNHEY; CDR2 reads SVGEGT. CDR3 nucleotides: TGTGCCAGCAGTCACCCCGGTCATCAAGCGGGTACTGGAGATACGCAGTATTTT. Residues: CASSHPGHQAGTGDTQYF.

This clonotype came up a few times. The CDR3: CASSLDPSYEQYF. CDR3 DNA: TGTGCCAGCAGCTTAGACCCCTCCTACGAGCAGTACTTC. J is TRBJ2-7 and V is TRBV7-2; no definite D call. V was pared by 1 base and J by 0 bases, with 4 bases between. This CDR3 has 13 amino acids. Germline V gene data show CDR1 as SGHTA and CDR2 as FQGNSA. The full variable domain, completed using reference TRBV7-2 and TRBJ2-7, is GAGVSQSPSNKVTEKGKDVELRCDPISGHTALYWYRQSLGQGLEFLIYFQGNSAPDKSGLPSDRFSAERTGGSVSTLTIQRTQQEDSAVYLCASSLDPSYEQYFGPGTRLTVT.

This clonotype was seen many times. The chain recombines TRBV10-3 with TRBJ2-5; D might be TRBD1 or TRBD2, each matching 5 bases. This CDR3 comprises 15 residues. Germline V gene data show CDR1 as ENHRY and CDR2 as SYGVKD. The V end was cut by 8 bases, the J end by 4 bases, with 20 bases between. The CDR3 region has the DNA TGTGCCATCGCAACAGGCCGGTCGGAGGTAGAGACCCAGTACTTC. Amino acid sequence: CAIATGRSEVETQYF.

This clonotype was detected many times. This chain connects TRBV20-1 to TRBJ2-2; TRBD1 might be the D (5 bases). The CDR3 is 12 amino acids. With 3 bases removed from V and 4 bases from J, the gap between germline ends came to 6 bases. Germline CDR1 is DFQATT and CDR2 is SNEGSKA (reference sequence). The CDR3 loop is CSASRGTGELFF. CDR3 bases: TGCAGTGCTAGTAGGGGCACCGGGGAGCTGTTTTTT.

Many counts were recorded for this clonotype. This chain uses TRBV7-2 with TRBJ2-5; either TRBD1 or TRBD2 may fit D (5 bases each). V dropped 2 bases and J dropped 4 bases, with 11 bases sitting between them. CDR3 size: 14 residues. CDR1 SGHTA and CDR2 FQGNSA come from the germline V gene. CDR3 protein: CASSLSGLLETQYF. DNA for the CDR3: TGTGCCAGCAGCTTATCGGGGCTTCTAGAGACCCAGTACTTC.

This rearrangement joins TRBV7-2 to TRBJ2-1; 9 bases match TRBD2. Per germline, CDR1 SGHTA and CDR2 FQGNSA. This CDR3 has 15 residues. V lost 3 bases to trimming and J lost 7 bases; unmatched junction nucleotides: 7. CDR3 bases: TGTGCCAGCAGCTTTAGCGGGAGCCGAGTGAATGAGCAGTTCTTC. Amino acid sequence: CASSFSGSRVNEQFF. The full variable domain, completed using reference TRBV7-2 and TRBJ2-1, is GAGVSQSPSNKVTEKGKDVELRCDPISGHTALYWYRQSLGQGLEFLIYFQGNSAPDKSGLPSDRFSAERTGGSVSTLTIQRTQQEDSAVYLCASSFSGSRVNEQFFGPGTRLTVL.

This clonotype showed up many times. The chain combines TRBV5-1 with TRBJ2-7; 8 bases line up with TRBD2. The germline CDR1 and CDR2 sequences are SGHRS and YFSETQ. V lost 0 bases and J lost 5; bases outside the gene matches: 10. The CDR3 runs 16 residues. This chain's CDR3 is CASSLAGTSNLDEQYF. The CDR3 DNA sequence: TGCGCCAGCAGCTTGGCCGGGACTAGTAACTTGGACGAGCAGTACTTC.

The V call is TRBV5-4, the J call TRBJ2-5; 10 nucleotides align to TRBD2. V trimming: 3 bases; J trimming: 5 bases; junction bases outside the gene matches: 10. CDR1 is SGHNT, CDR2 YYREEE, per germline (reference sequence). The CDR3 is made up of 16 amino acids. The CDR3 DNA reads as TGTGCCAGCAGCTCTGGAGCGGGAGGGCCTCAGGAGACCCAGTACTTC. Its translation: CASSSGAGGPQETQYF.

V and J are TRBV6-5 and TRBJ2-5; TRBD2 aligns across 11 bases. The CDR3 is 14 amino acids. V trimming: 2 bases; J trimming: 4 bases; junction bases outside the gene matches: 0. CDR1 and CDR2 (germline): MNHEY, SVGAGI. The CDR3 reads CASSYGLAGETQYF. CDR3 coding DNA: TGTGCCAGCAGTTACGGACTAGCGGGAGAGACCCAGTACTTC.